This T cell receptor (beta chain) was captured by sequencing in a study of neurological immune-mediated disorders. About the research overall: The 35 or so multiple sclerosis patients comprised roughly 31 relapsing-remitting and 3 secondary progressive cases. Study results and caveats: Multiple sclerosis, the disease with the least TCR clonal expansion, fell below healthy controls, whereas HTLV-1-associated myelopathy showed the most. A possible signature appeared as one related-CDR3 cluster, in which phylogenetic grouping placed the repertoires of 18 of 34 multiple sclerosis patients.

This clonotype came up many times. Antigen specificity is unknown. TCRdb passed the 5' RACE reads through MiXCR, listing each CDR3 protein once. The sample includes about 62,000 distinct CDR3 sequences, roughly 4% of them seen just once. This CDR3 comprises 16 residues. Germline CDR1 is SGHTA and CDR2 is FQGNSA. J gave up 7 bases and V 2 bases, and 14 bases lay outside the gene matches. Unsorted libraries were generated from 2 million PBMCs. These cells had been stored in RNAlater at -80 C. The sequencing sample was made of PBMCs. This chain joins TRBV7-2 and TRBJ2-7; 7 nucleotides match TRBD2. The receptor's source is a woman aged 50 to 65 with multiple sclerosis. CDR3 amino acids: CASSLSRSNRGEEQYF. Here the CDR3 DNA reads TGTGCCAGCAGCTTATCCAGGTCTAACCGGGGGGAAGAGCAGTACTTC. The full variable domain, with the rest looked up from reference TRBV7-2 and TRBJ2-7, is GAGVSQSPSNKVTEKGKDVELRCDPISGHTALYWYRQSLGQGLEFLIYFQGNSAPDKSGLPSDRFSAERTGGSVSTLTIQRTQQEDSAVYLCASSLSRSNRGEEQYFGPGTRLTVT.